The next 8 T cell receptor beta chains were all read from a single sample in a study of identical twins. Using its own MiXCR run on the 5' RACE reads, TCRdb lists one record per CDR3 protein. Counted here are 650,000 to 800,000 distinct CDR3 sequences, 8.6% occurring once; the ten biggest clones make up approximately 0.94%. These same data were also listed under a study on yellow fever vaccine responses in identical twins.

The material sequenced was PBMCs. These receptors came from a woman between 18 and 30 years old in good health.

This chain joins TRBV5-1 and TRBJ2-3; D unclear. The CDR3 is 15 residues long. V was cut by 4 bases and J by 2 bases, with 14 bases left in between. Germline V CDR1 and CDR2: SGHRS, YFSETQ. The DNA for the CDR3 is TGCGCCAGCAGCCCCTCCTCCCATCCCACAGATACGCAGTATTTT. It yields the protein CASSPSSHPTDTQYF.

This clonotype was seen more than once but under ten times. J is TRBJ2-5 and V is TRBV29-1; 9 bases agree with TRBD1. V lost 7 bases and J lost 2; bases outside the gene matches: 2. The germline gives CDR1 SQVTM, CDR2 ANQGSEA. The CDR3 sequence is 12 residues long. CDR3 loop: CSAGTGQETQYF. The CDR3 coding sequence is TGCAGCGCCGGGACAGGGCAAGAGACCCAGTACTTC.

A note on this clonotype: A much larger clone differs by one base, so this may be a read error. J is TRBJ2-1 and V is TRBV11-1, with D possibly being TRBD1 (6 bases). From germline, CDR1 is SGHAT and CDR2 FQDESV (reference sequence). The CDR3 has 18 amino acids. Trimming removed 2 bases at V and 1 base at J, with 18 bases between. In nucleotides, the CDR3 is TGTGCCAGCAGCTTAAAGTGGGACATTCTAAGGTCCTACAATGAGCAGTTCTTC. Translation gives CASSLKWDILRSYNEQFF.

This clonotype showed up just a few times. This chain uses TRBV25-1 with TRBJ1-5, with D maybe TRBD1 (5 bases). Germline V gene data show CDR1 as MGHDK and CDR2 as SYGVNS. This CDR3 is built from 15 residues. Trimming left V 5 bases short and J 2 bases short, with 13 bases between. As DNA, the CDR3 is TGTGCCAGCAGTCGTTGGGACGGAGGCAATCAGCCCCAGCATTTT. Protein sequence: CASSRWDGGNQPQHF. The full variable domain, with the rest looked up from reference TRBV25-1 and TRBJ1-5, is EADIYQTPRYLVIGTGKKITLECSQTMGHDKMYWYQQDPGMELHLIHYSYGVNSTEKGDLSSESTVSRIRTEHFPLTLESARPSHTSQYLCASSRWDGGNQPQHFGDGTRLSIL.

This clonotype was seen repeatedly, ten times or more. V is TRBV5-1 and J is TRBJ2-7; TRBD2 might be the D (5 bases). The CDR3 runs 14 residues. The V and J ends lost 1 base and 4 bases respectively, with 12 bases between them. Germline-derived CDR1 and CDR2 are SGHRS and YFSETQ. CDR3 DNA: TGCGCCAGCAGCTTGAGAGGGTCGGCTTACGAGCAGTACTTC. This encodes CASSLRGSAYEQYF.

The chain joins TRBV6-2 or TRBV6-3 to TRBJ2-3, with 12 bases matching TRBD2. The germline gives CDR1 MNHEY, CDR2 SVGEGT. The junction had 11 bases not matched to a gene; V was cut back by 5 bases and J by 2 bases. This CDR3 is 18 amino acids long. The CDR3 reads CASSNLTSGSLYTDTQYF. CDR3 DNA: TGTGCCAGCAGTAACCTGACTAGCGGGAGCCTATACACAGATACGCAGTATTTT.

DNA for the CDR3: TGTGCCAGCAGATTAAGGGGAGGAGAAAACACCGGGGAGCTGTTTTTT. It is translated as CASRLRGGENTGELFF. The chain carries TRBV12-3 or TRBV12-4 and TRBJ2-2, with D possibly being TRBD2 (6 bases). Trimming removed 6 bases from V and 2 bases from J, with 16 bases in between. This CDR3 is built from 16 residues.

This clonotype was picked up many times. As DNA, the CDR3 is TGTGCCAGCAGCCAGGACTCAAGACAGACCCAGTACTTC. Amino acids: CASSQDSRQTQYF. The chain combines TRBV28 with TRBJ2-5; D may be TRBD2 (5 bases). The CDR3 sequence is 13 residues long. Germline-derived CDR1 and CDR2 are MDHEN and SYDVKM. Between the trimmed V and J ends, which lost 6 bases and 6 bases, there was a span of 14 bases.